Below, 9 T cell receptor beta chains from the same sample are listed, as sequenced in a study of T cell changes during pregnancy in multiple sclerosis. Assay used: immunoSEQ multiplex PCR; TCRdb lists only in-frame clones, some missing. The sample has around 63,000 clones, around 90% seen once. The sample here was peripheral blood, taken in the third trimester of pregnancy. Receptors originate from a female donor in good health, enrolled as a control in a pregnancy study.

J is TRBJ2-7 and V is TRBV19; perhaps TRBD1 as D (6 bases). CDR1 and CDR2 from the germline V gene are LNHDA and SQIVND (reference sequence). The CDR3 runs to 15 residues. Deletions cut 4 bases from V and 2 bases from J, with 15 bases between. CDR3 nucleotides: TGTGCCAGTAGTAAAATCCGGGACACCCCCTACGAGCAGTACTTC. Amino acids: CASSKIRDTPYEQYF.

The chain employs TRBV18 and TRBJ1-5; 11 bases map to TRBD1. This CDR3 is 15 amino acids long. CDR1 is KGHSH, CDR2 LQKENI, per germline. Trimming cost V 6 bases and J 3 bases; bases outside gene matches: 4. The CDR3 is CASSPGQGANQPQHF. In DNA, the CDR3 is TGTGCCAGCTCTCCCGGACAGGGGGCCAATCAGCCCCAGCATTTT.

J is TRBJ1-2 and V is TRBV7-9, with a tentative D call TRBD1 (5 bases). Looked up from germline, CDR1 is SEHNR and CDR2 is FQNEAQ (reference sequence). The CDR3 loop spans 13 amino acids. With 5 bases removed from V and 7 bases from J, the gap between germline ends came to 14 bases. CDR3 bases: TGTGCCAGCAGCCCTCCAGGGTCCCTTGGCTACACCTTC. This gives the protein CASSPPGSLGYTF.

This rearrangement joins TRBV10-3 to TRBJ2-7; 8 bases are a match to TRBD2. The CDR3 has 14 amino acids. Per germline, CDR1 ENHRY and CDR2 SYGVKD. The V and J ends lost 3 bases and 7 bases, in that order; junction bases with no gene match: 8. The CDR3 loop reads CAISELAGGGEQYF. CDR3 in DNA: TGTGCCATCAGTGAATTGGCGGGAGGCGGTGAGCAGTACTTC.

This chain connects TRBV6-4 to TRBJ2-3; 7 bases align to TRBD2. V lost 6 bases and J lost 0; bases outside the gene matches: 6. CDR3 length: 15 residues. Per the germline V gene, CDR1 is MRHNA and CDR2 is SNTAGT. The CDR3 coding sequence is TGTGCCAGCAGCCCGCTAGCGGCTAGCACAGATACGCAGTATTTT. Translation: CASSPLAASTDTQYF.

The CDR3 here is CASSVATRGRGCYEQYF. CDR3 sequence (DNA): TGTGCCAGCAGCGTAGCTACTAGGGGCAGGGGGTGCTACGAGCAGTACTTC. The chain links TRBV9 to TRBJ2-7, with 7 positions matching TRBD1. CDR1 is SGDLS and CDR2 is YYNGEE in the germline V gene. CDR3 length: 17 residues. V lost 0 bases to trimming and J lost 3 bases; unmatched junction nucleotides: 12.

In DNA form, the CDR3 reads TGTGCCATCGCGAGGGTTGGGGCCAACGTCCTGACTTTC. It translates to CAIARVGANVLTF. The chain recombines TRBV10-3 with TRBJ2-6; TRBD2 might be the D (5 bases). Trimming cost V 8 bases and J 3 bases, with 8 bases left between them. The CDR3 length is 13 residues. Germline V gives CDR1 ENHRY, CDR2 SYGVKD.

J is TRBJ1-1 and V is TRBV28, with a tentative D call TRBD1 (5 bases). This CDR3 spans 13 amino acids. Germline V gene sequence: CDR1 MDHEN, CDR2 SYDVKM. Trimming took 11 bases from V and 1 from J, leaving 14 bases between them. CDR3 residues: CAGTWGGNTEAFF. CDR3 sequence (DNA): TGTGCCGGCACCTGGGGGGGGAACACTGAAGCTTTCTTT.

This chain joins TRBV5-1 and TRBJ2-7; 7 bases are shared with TRBD2. The CDR3 is 14 residues long. V lost 0 bases and J lost 4; bases outside the gene matches: 4. Per the germline V gene, CDR1 is SGHRS and CDR2 is YFSETQ. CDR3 sequence reads: CASSLAGGKYEQYF. DNA of the CDR3: TGCGCCAGCAGCTTGGCCGGGGGGAAATACGAGCAGTACTTC.